These T cell receptor beta chains were read from a single sample in a study of cytomegalovirus exposure and HLA in healthy donors. The method was immunoSEQ multiplex PCR; TCRdb's version includes in-frame clones alone and lacks a portion of them. The sample yields 82,000 or so clones, around four fifths seen once. Source material: PBMCs. The receptor set was obtained from a woman aged 50 to 65 in good health and CMV-seropositive. Both conserved end residues are part of each CDR3. Each record gives: J gene, D gene, V gene, clone size, CDR3 DNA, CDR3 protein. A D gene is named only where the DNA matches it firmly. Clone size is stated in some rows and not others, as once, few, many or a class when expanded.

J: TRBJ2-5
D: NA
V: TRBV13
size: NA
DNA: TGTGCCAGCAGCTTAAGGAGGTGGGGGACCCAGTACTTC
CDR3: CASSLRRWGTQYF

J: TRBJ2-4
D: TRBD1
V: TRBV7-9
size: NA
DNA: TGTGCCAGCAGCTCCGGGACAGACCTAAACATTCAGTACTTC
CDR3: CASSSGTDLNIQYF

J: TRBJ2-1
D: TRBD2
V: TRBV30
size: once
DNA: TGTGCCTGGACACCTAGCGGGAGCTCCTACAATGAGCAGTTCTTC
CDR3: CAWTPSGSSYNEQFF

J: TRBJ2-5
D: TRBD2
V: TRBV29-1
size: NA
DNA: TGCAGCGGAGGACTAGCGGGAACAGAGACCCAGTACTTC
CDR3: CSGGLAGTETQYF

J: TRBJ2-1
D: NA
V: TRBV5-4
size: NA
DNA: TGTGCCAGCAGCTTGGGGACAGATCGATACAATGAGCAGTTCTTC
CDR3: CASSLGTDRYNEQFF

J: TRBJ2-7
D: NA
V: TRBV25-1
size: NA
DNA: TGTGCCAGCAGTTCCAATTTCGAGCAGTACTTC
CDR3: CASSSNFEQYF

J: TRBJ2-2
D: TRBD2
V: TRBV10-3
size: NA
DNA: TGTGCCATCAGTGAAAAGCGGGAGAACACCGGGGAGCTGTTTTTT
CDR3: CAISEKRENTGELFF

J: TRBJ2-1
D: TRBD2
V: TRBV19
size: NA
DNA: TGTGCCAGTAGCCTGACGCTAGCGGGCAACAATGAGCAGTTCTTC
CDR3: CASSLTLAGNNEQFF

J: TRBJ1-1
D: NA
V: TRBV12-5
size: NA
DNA: TGTGCTAGTGGCCAGGGCCTTGGAACTGAAGCTTTCTTT
CDR3: CASGQGLGTEAFF

J: TRBJ2-7
D: TRBD1
V: TRBV5-4
size: once
DNA: TGTGCCAGCAGCGCCAGGGGGTCGTTTTTCTACGAGCAGTACTTC
CDR3: CASSARGSFFYEQYF

J: TRBJ2-5
D: TRBD2
V: TRBV7-7
size: NA
DNA: TGTGCTAGCAGCCGAGCCCTAGCGGGAGGCCTCGCTCAGGCCCAGTACTTC
CDR3: CASSRALAGGLAQAQYF

J: TRBJ2-1
D: NA
V: TRBV27
size: NA
DNA: TGTGCCAGCAGTTTAATAGCGGAATCCTACAATGAGCAGTTCTTC
CDR3: CASSLIAESYNEQFF

J: TRBJ1-2
D: NA
V: TRBV11-2
size: NA
DNA: TGTGCCAGCAGCGCCATTCGGGGGTTGATTTATGGCTACACCTTC
CDR3: CASSAIRGLIYGYTF

J: TRBJ2-3
D: TRBD2
V: TRBV30
size: NA
DNA: TGTGCCTGGAAACCGGGACTAGCCCCCACAGATACGCAGTATTTT
CDR3: CAWKPGLAPTDTQYF

J: TRBJ2-3
D: NA
V: TRBV28
size: once
DNA: TGTGCCAGCAGTTTGGGGACATTGGGGAGAACGCAGTATTTT
CDR3: CASSLGTLGRTQYF

J: TRBJ1-1
D: TRBD1
V: TRBV6-5
size: NA
DNA: TGTGCCAGCAGTTACGGACAGGGGGCTGACACTGAAGCTTTCTTT
CDR3: CASSYGQGADTEAFF

J: TRBJ2-7
D: TRBD2
V: TRBV4-1
size: NA
DNA: TGCGCCAGCAGCTCAGCCTTTGGGACTACCTACGAGCAGTACTTC
CDR3: CASSSAFGTTYEQYF

J: TRBJ2-1
D: NA
V: TRBV7-6
size: NA
DNA: TGTGCCAGCAGCTTAGTATACGGGGATGAGCAGTTCTTC
CDR3: CASSLVYGDEQFF

J: TRBJ2-1
D: TRBD2
V: TRBV5-1
size: NA
DNA: TGCGCCAGCCGGGGGGAGGCCGTGGGCAATGAGCAGTTCTTC
CDR3: CASRGEAVGNEQFF

J: TRBJ2-4
D: TRBD1
V: TRBV27
size: NA
DNA: TGTGCCAGCAGTGCTTTTACAGGGGAAGCCAAAAACATTCAGTACTTC
CDR3: CASSAFTGEAKNIQYF

J: TRBJ1-5
D: NA
V: TRBV6-4
size: NA
DNA: TGTGCCAGCTCCGGGGACATTAATCAGCCCCAGCATTTT
CDR3: CASSGDINQPQHF

J: TRBJ1-2
D: NA
V: TRBV29-1
size: NA
DNA: TGCAGCGTGGGGGGGATAGGCCTTGGTGGCTACACCTTC
CDR3: CSVGGIGLGGYTF

J: TRBJ1-4
D: NA
V: TRBV30
size: NA
DNA: TGTGCCTGGAGTGTACACGATGAAAAACTGTTTTTT
CDR3: CAWSVHDEKLFF

J: TRBJ1-2
D: NA
V: TRBV7-9
size: NA
DNA: TGTGCCAGCAGCTTAGACAGTTTCGGCTACACCTTC
CDR3: CASSLDSFGYTF

J: TRBJ2-7
D: TRBD1
V: TRBV25-1
size: NA
DNA: TGTGCCGCCCAAGGGGGCGAAGGACCATACGAGCAGTACTTC
CDR3: CAAQGGEGPYEQYF

J: TRBJ2-2
D: TRBD1
V: TRBV5-4
size: NA
DNA: TGTGCCAGTAGGACAGGGGCCACCGGGGAGCTGTTTTTT
CDR3: CASRTGATGELFF

J: TRBJ2-5
D: TRBD2
V: TRBV2
size: NA
DNA: TGTGCCAGCAGTGAAACGGGAGGGTGGGAGACCCAGTACTTC
CDR3: CASSETGGWETQYF

J: TRBJ1-1
D: TRBD1
V: TRBV27
size: NA
DNA: TGTGCCAGCAGGGCGGACAGGGTGGGGAACACTGAAGCTTTCTTT
CDR3: CASRADRVGNTEAFF